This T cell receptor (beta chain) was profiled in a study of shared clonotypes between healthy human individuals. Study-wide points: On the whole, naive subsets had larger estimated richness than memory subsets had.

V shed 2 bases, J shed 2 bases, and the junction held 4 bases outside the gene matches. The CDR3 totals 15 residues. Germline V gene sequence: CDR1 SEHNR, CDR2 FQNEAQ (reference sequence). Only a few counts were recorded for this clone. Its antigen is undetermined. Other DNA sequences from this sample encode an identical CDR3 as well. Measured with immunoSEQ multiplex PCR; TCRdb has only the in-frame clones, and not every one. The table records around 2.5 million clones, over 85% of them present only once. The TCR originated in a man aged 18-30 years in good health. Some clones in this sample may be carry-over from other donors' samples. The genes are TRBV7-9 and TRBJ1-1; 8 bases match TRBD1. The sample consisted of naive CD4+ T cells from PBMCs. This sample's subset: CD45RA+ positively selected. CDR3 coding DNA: TGTGCCAGCAGCTTACAGGGGGCCGTTAACACTGAAGCTTTCTTT. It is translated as CASSLQGAVNTEAFF.